This T cell receptor (beta chain) derives from a study of blood T cell repertoires in COVID-19. Across the study: The United States, Italy and Spain supplied acute and convalescent COVID-19 samples.

The CDR3 length is 16 residues. The germline CDR1 and CDR2 sequences are SGHAT and FQNNGV. Between the trimmed V and J ends, which lost 6 bases and 5 bases, there was a span of 19 bases. Authors' processing steps: For nucleated cells, counts were estimated from reference gene primer amplification. Sequenced by immunoSEQ multiplex PCR; TCRdb stores in-frame clones only, minus some. V and J calls and clone size are as listed in that table; D and trimming were resolved from the DNA. The sample comprises 400,000 to 550,000 clones, nearly 90% of which are singletons, and approximately 2% rests with the top ten. Enrolled through a virtual design, the participants were between roughly 18 and 100 years of age and came from some 26 US areas. Clinical history as reported by participants underpinned cohort assignment.

The clonotype comes from a young woman with acute COVID-19. The chain couples TRBV11-2 to TRBJ2-2; tentatively, D is TRBD2 (6 bases). Sequencing was done on a sample of PBMCs or T cells enriched from blood (not recorded which). The CDR3 protein is CASRAPGERLTGELFF. CDR3 sequence (DNA): TGTGCCAGCAGGGCCCCGGGGGAGAGGTTGACCGGGGAGCTGTTTTTT.